The clone carrying this T cell receptor beta chain appeared a single time. The target antigen is unknown. The method was immunoSEQ multiplex PCR; TCRdb's version includes in-frame clones alone and lacks a portion of them. The table lists a few hundred thousand clones, 86% of them singletons. Germline CDR1 and CDR2: MGHDK and SYGVNS. This CDR3 contains 16 residues. V lost 2 bases and J lost 7; bases outside the gene matches: 5. These data originate in a study of cytomegalovirus exposure and HLA in healthy donors. The study's findings and limits: Most TCR sequences proved rare, with some public TCRs found in many donors.

This receptor was identified in a young woman in good health and CMV-seronegative. The source material was PBMCs. The chain is built from TRBV25-1 and TRBJ2-1; 13 bases agree with TRBD2. In nucleotides, the CDR3 is TGTGCCAGCAGTGAACCCGGGACTAGCGGGAAGAATGAGCAGTTCTTC. Residues: CASSEPGTSGKNEQFF.